Listed here are 16 T cell receptor beta chains from one sample, sequenced in a study of T cell responses to AZD1222 COVID-19 vaccine. Here immunoSEQ multiplex PCR was the method, and the copy in TCRdb shows in-frame clones only, minus some. The sample has about 100,000 clones; about 93% are singletons. Source: peripheral blood, taken on day 0 of AZD1222 vaccination. The receptors shown here come from an adult in good health.

The rearrangement links TRBV4-2 to TRBJ2-5; 8 positions agree with TRBD2. Per germline, CDR1 LGHNA and CDR2 YNFKEQ. J was trimmed by 4 bases and V by 4 bases; bases with no gene match: 11. This CDR3 region has 16 residues. The CDR3 sequence: CASSRGVSSGPETQYF. The CDR3 DNA sequence: TGTGCCAGCAGCCGAGGGGTATCTAGCGGGCCAGAGACCCAGTACTTC.

The chain has TRBV27 and TRBJ1-4, with 7 bases aligning to TRBD1. Trimming removed 5 bases from V and 5 bases from J; junction bases left unmatched: 5. There are 14 residues in the CDR3. The germline V gene encodes CDR1 MNHEY and CDR2 SMNVEV (reference sequence). The CDR3 DNA follows: TGTGCCAGCAGTCCGGGACAGATAAATGAAAAACTGTTTTTT. Translated: CASSPGQINEKLFF. The complete variable domain, with remaining parts taken from reference TRBV27 and TRBJ1-4, reads EAQVTQNPRYLITVTGKKLTVTCSQNMNHEYMSWYRQDPGLGLRQIYYSMNVEVTDKGDVPEGYKVSRKEKRNFPLILESPSPNQTSLYFCASSPGQINEKLFFGSGTQLSVL.

In this sample, this clone turned up once. The gene calls are TRBV11-2 and TRBJ1-1; D not certain. Trimming removed 1 base at V and 0 bases at J, with 6 bases between. Germline V gives CDR1 SGHAT, CDR2 FQNNGV. This CDR3 region has 14 residues. The CDR3 coding sequence is TGTGCCAGCAGCTTAGGACGGTTGAACACTGAAGCTTTCTTT. This gives the protein CASSLGRLNTEAFF. The full variable domain, with the rest looked up from reference TRBV11-2 and TRBJ1-1, is EAGVAQSPRYKIIEKRQSVAFWCNPISGHATLYWYQQILGQGPKLLIQFQNNGVVDDSQLPKDRFSAERLKGVDSTLKIQPAKLEDSAVYLCASSLGRLNTEAFFGQGTRLTVV.

This chain joins TRBV9 and TRBJ2-2, with 8 bases fitting TRBD1. Germline V lookup: CDR1 SGDLS, CDR2 YYNGEE. CDR3 length equals 16 residues. J gave up 6 bases and V 4 bases, and 11 bases lay outside the gene matches. The CDR3 is CASSTRTGTVAGELFF. CDR3 nucleotides: TGTGCCAGCAGCACCCGGACAGGGACGGTAGCCGGGGAGCTGTTTTTT. The variable domain in full, completed from reference TRBV9 and TRBJ2-2, reads DSGVTQTPKHLITATGQRVTLRCSPRSGDLSVYWYQQSLDQGLQFLIQYYNGEERAKGNILERFSAQQFPDLHSELNLSSLELGDSALYFCASSTRTGTVAGELFFGEGSRLTVL.

The sample holds one count of this clone. The CDR3: CASRDLAKAYEQYF. CDR3 sequence (DNA): TGTGCCAGTAGAGACCTAGCGAAAGCCTACGAGCAGTACTTC. This chain connects TRBV19 to TRBJ2-7; D is perhaps TRBD2 (6 bases). The germline CDR1 and CDR2 sequences are LNHDA and SQIVND (reference sequence). V lost 6 bases, J lost 2 bases, and 14 bases lay in between. The CDR3 spans 14 residues.

V gene TRBV4-1 combines with J gene TRBJ2-5; D remains ambiguous. Germline-derived CDR1 and CDR2 are MGHRA and YSYEKL. Trimming took off 0 bases at V and 5 bases at J, with 16 bases between the two ends. The CDR3 sequence is 16 residues long. In DNA form, the CDR3 reads TGCGCCAGCAGCCAAGAGCTTGGCCCTACGGAGGAGACCCAGTACTTC. The encoded protein is CASSQELGPTEETQYF.

The DNA of the CDR3 is TGTGCCAGCAGCTTTTCGACAGGGGGCGAACGTAGTCAGCCCCAGCATTTT. Amino acid sequence: CASSFSTGGERSQPQHF. The chain carries TRBV5-4 and TRBJ1-5, with TRBD1 identical over 10 bases. V trimming: 2 bases; J trimming: 6 bases; junction bases outside the gene matches: 11. CDR1 and CDR2 from the germline V gene are SGHNT and YYREEE (reference sequence). This CDR3 has 17 amino acids.

The CDR3 DNA is TGTGCCACCAGTGACCCTACTAGCGGGAGCTACAATGAGCAGTTCTTC. This encodes CATSDPTSGSYNEQFF. This chain joins TRBV24-1 and TRBJ2-1; 11 nucleotides line up with TRBD2. V lost 4 bases, J lost 3 bases, and 4 bases stayed unmatched. From germline, CDR1 is KGHDR and CDR2 SFDVKD. The CDR3 spans 16 residues.

The chain links TRBV6-5 to TRBJ1-5; weak D call: TRBD1 (5 bases). The CDR3 length is 13 residues. Trimming pared 6 bases from V and 11 bases from J, leaving 17 bases between. CDR1 and CDR2 (germline): MNHEY, SVGAGI. The CDR3: CASRRQIRATQHF. The CDR3 DNA follows: TGTGCCAGCAGGAGACAGATCAGGGCGACCCAGCATTTT.

This chain uses TRBV27 with TRBJ1-2, with a possible D match to TRBD1 (5 bases). Trimming took 2 bases from V and 7 from J, leaving 14 bases between them. This CDR3 is built from 14 residues. Germline loops: CDR1 MNHEY, CDR2 SMNVEV (reference sequence). The CDR3: CASSLGDSRGGYTF. The CDR3 DNA sequence: TGTGCCAGCAGTTTAGGCGACAGTAGAGGTGGCTACACCTTC.

V usage is TRBV19 and J usage is TRBJ1-5; D is unresolved. Germline CDR1 LNHDA, CDR2 SQIVND (reference sequence). Trimming stripped 10 bases from V and 0 bases from J, with 16 bases between. The CDR3 has 15 amino acids. The CDR3 nucleotides read TGTGCCACCGCTAAATTGACTTATAGCAATCAGCCCCAGCATTTT. Protein product: CATAKLTYSNQPQHF.

The V and J genes are TRBV7-9 and TRBJ1-4, with 8 bases fitting TRBD1. V lost 4 bases, J lost 2 bases, and 3 bases stayed unmatched. CDR1 SEHNR and CDR2 FQNEAQ come from the germline V gene (reference sequence). The CDR3 runs 15 residues. The CDR3 DNA sequence: TGTGCCAGCAGCTCGGACAGGGTGACTAATGAAAAACTGTTTTTT. Its protein product is CASSSDRVTNEKLFF.

The V and J genes are TRBV25-1 and TRBJ1-1, with no clear D. Trimming took off 5 bases at V and 1 base at J, with 8 bases between the two ends. In germline, CDR1 is MGHDK, CDR2 SYGVNS. This CDR3 spans 13 amino acids. The DNA of the CDR3 is TGTGCCAGCAGTAGGAACCCGAACACTGAAGCTTTCTTT. Translation gives CASSRNPNTEAFF. Full variable domain (rest looked up from reference TRBV25-1 and TRBJ1-1): EADIYQTPRYLVIGTGKKITLECSQTMGHDKMYWYQQDPGMELHLIHYSYGVNSTEKGDLSSESTVSRIRTEHFPLTLESARPSHTSQYLCASSRNPNTEAFFGQGTRLTVV.

This chain connects TRBV15 to TRBJ2-7; 7 nucleotides align to TRBD2. V was clipped by 7 bases and J by 0 bases; unmatched bases: 6. The germline CDR1 and CDR2 sequences are LNHNV and YYDKDF (reference sequence). The CDR3 has 14 residues. The CDR3 region has the DNA TGTGCCACCACCCCGGGACTAACCTCCTACGAGCAGTACTTC. This gives the protein CATTPGLTSYEQYF. The entire variable domain, with the rest obtained from reference TRBV15 and TRBJ2-7, is as follows: DAMVIQNPRYQVTQFGKPVTLSCSQTLNHNVMYWYQQKSSQAPKLLFHYYDKDFNNEADTPDNFQSRRPNTSFCFLDIRSPGLGDTAMYLCATTPGLTSYEQYFGPGTRLTVT.

The DNA for the CDR3 is TGTGCCAGTTCCTCACCGGGACTAGCGGGAGAAGGCAGGGAGACCCAGTACTTC. It encodes CASSSPGLAGEGRETQYF. The chain combines TRBV2 with TRBJ2-5, with 14 bases that match TRBD2. Germline trimming cut 9 bases from V and 5 bases from J; bases unmatched to any gene: 17. CDR3 length: 18 amino acids. Per the germline V gene, CDR1 is SNHLY and CDR2 is FYNNEI.

The chain recombines TRBV20-1 with TRBJ2-7, with D perhaps matching TRBD2 (6 bases). CDR1 and CDR2 (germline): DFQATT, SNEGSKA (reference sequence). The CDR3 sequence is 11 residues long. Trimming took off 6 bases at V and 4 bases at J, with 10 bases between the two ends. The CDR3 DNA is TGCAGTGCCCTCCGGGGGTACGAGCAGTACTTC. Amino acids: CSALRGYEQYF.